The 17 T cell receptor beta chains in this list originate from one sample, sequenced in a study of OX40 agonist ivuxolimab in advanced cancers. Measured with immunoSEQ multiplex PCR; TCRdb has only the in-frame clones, and not every one. The table shows roughly 58,000 clones, with around 84% occurring only once. The sample here was CD4+ or CD8+ T cells sorted from blood, taken in a trial of the OX40 agonist ivuxolimab. Receptors were obtained from an adult with an advanced solid tumor such as melanoma, head and neck, liver or kidney cancer.

This clone was detected a few times. The V and J genes are TRBV18 and TRBJ1-1; 8 nucleotides align to TRBD1. V shed 0 bases and J 7 bases; nucleotides not matched to a gene: 7. The CDR3 covers 15 residues. Germline V CDR1 and CDR2: KGHSH, LQKENI. CDR3 protein: CASSPPSRQGLEAFF. DNA of the CDR3: TGTGCCAGCTCACCACCAAGCCGACAGGGGCTTGAAGCTTTCTTT.

The rearrangement joins TRBV9 to TRBJ2-7; possibly TRBD2 for D (7 bases). V shed 7 bases and J shed 0 bases, with 17 bases lying between them. Germline loops: CDR1 SGDLS, CDR2 YYNGEE. The length of the CDR3 is 15 residues. DNA for the CDR3: TGTGCCAGCTCCCCAGGCGGGGGCCTCTCCTACGAGCAGTACTTC. It encodes CASSPGGGLSYEQYF.

This chain joins TRBV2 and TRBJ1-5; perhaps TRBD1 as D (5 bases). The CDR3 contains 15 residues. Trimming took 7 bases from V and 1 from J, leaving 14 bases between them. Per the germline V gene, CDR1 is SNHLY and CDR2 is FYNNEI. CDR3 in amino acids: CASKGLGGSNQPQHF. The CDR3, as DNA: TGTGCCAGCAAGGGCCTGGGGGGGAGCAATCAGCCCCAGCATTTT.

The rearrangement uses TRBV4-1 and TRBJ1-2, with 8 bases lining up with TRBD1. Germline-derived CDR1 and CDR2 are MGHRA and YSYEKL. The CDR3 runs to 16 residues. Trimming at V came to 7 bases and at J to 1 base, leaving 11 bases not matched to a gene. CDR3 bases: TGCGCCAGCAACGGACAGGGCACCCGATATAACTATGGCTACACCTTC. Translated: CASNGQGTRYNYGYTF.

V gene TRBV19 combines with J gene TRBJ2-7; 8 nucleotides align to TRBD1. The CDR3 spans 15 residues. Germline values: CDR1 LNHDA, CDR2 SQIVND (reference sequence). Losses at the gene ends were 2 bases for V and 2 bases for J; bases not matched to a gene: 5. CDR3 in DNA: TGTGCCAGTAGTATAATCTTGGGACAGGCCTACGAGCAGTACTTC. This sequence encodes CASSIILGQAYEQYF.

The chain carries TRBV9 and TRBJ2-5; 9 bases line up with TRBD2. Germline-derived CDR1 and CDR2 are SGDLS and YYNGEE. The CDR3 contains 17 residues. After removal of 0 bases from V and 2 bases from J, the junction contained 8 bases not matched to a gene. The CDR3 nucleotides read TGTGCCAGCAGCGTAGGTGTCTCTAGCGGGGTTCAAGAGACCCAGTACTTC. Translated: CASSVGVSSGVQETQYF.

A few counts support this clone. This rearrangement joins TRBV6-6 to TRBJ1-1; unclear D gene. Trimming removed 2 bases at V and 1 base at J, with 5 bases between. CDR3 length: 13 amino acids. Germline-derived CDR1 and CDR2 are MNHNY and SVGAGI (reference sequence). CDR3 sequence: CASSYARNTEAFF. In DNA form, the CDR3 reads TGTGCCAGCAGTTACGCCCGGAACACTGAAGCTTTCTTT.

This clone came up a few times. The chain combines TRBV18 with TRBJ2-2, with D tentatively TRBD2 (6 bases). The germline gives CDR1 KGHSH, CDR2 LQKENI. The V gene lost 6 bases and the J gene lost 7 bases, with 21 bases spanning the gap. There are 16 residues in the CDR3. This chain's CDR3 is CASSRGIPSGSGELFF. The CDR3 bases are TGTGCCAGCTCTCGCGGGATACCGAGTGGGAGCGGGGAGCTGTTTTTT.

The V gene is TRBV5-1, the J gene TRBJ2-3, with D tentatively TRBD1 or TRBD2 (5 bases each). Trimming shortened V by 5 bases and J by 4 bases, and 20 bases separated the two germline ends. The germline CDR1 and CDR2 sequences are SGHRS and YFSETQ. The CDR3 totals 16 residues. CDR3 bases: TGCGCCAGCAGTCAAGGGGCGGGTGCGGCATCAGATACGCAGTATTTT. Residues: CASSQGAGAASDTQYF.

The V gene is TRBV27, the J gene TRBJ1-1; D gene ambiguous. The CDR3 length is 13 residues. V was pared by 0 bases and J by 6 bases, with 8 bases between. Germline V gives CDR1 MNHEY, CDR2 SMNVEV (reference sequence). The CDR3 bases are TGTGCCAGCAGTTTATCCACTGGTGCTGAAGCTTTCTTT. It specifies CASSLSTGAEAFF.

In this sample, this clone turned up once. This same CDR3 is encoded by further DNA sequences in the sample. This chain connects TRBV6-1 to TRBJ1-1; 8 positions match TRBD1. Germline CDR1 is MNHNS and CDR2 is SASEGT. The length of the CDR3 is 16 residues. Germline trimming cut 0 bases from V and 1 base from J; bases unmatched to any gene: 4. CDR3 sequence: CASSEAKGQGNTEAFF. The DNA of the CDR3 is TGTGCCAGCAGTGAAGCGAAAGGACAGGGGAACACTGAAGCTTTCTTT.

The chain is built from TRBV28 and TRBJ1-1, with D maybe TRBD1 (5 bases). Germline V gene lookup returns CDR1 MDHEN and CDR2 SYDVKM. The CDR3 spans 13 residues. Trimming stripped 11 bases from V and 4 bases from J, with 17 bases between. The CDR3 region has the DNA TGTGCCGCTCAGGGCGGGTGGTCCACTGAAGCTTTCTTT. Translation: CAAQGGWSTEAFF.

The chain uses TRBV5-4 and TRBJ2-1; 8 bases align to TRBD2. Germline CDR1 SGHNT, CDR2 YYREEE (reference sequence). The CDR3 spans 15 residues. The V and J ends lost 5 bases and 4 bases, in that order; junction bases with no gene match: 8. The CDR3 is CASRSSGGNYNEQFF. The CDR3 nucleotides read TGTGCCAGCAGATCCTCGGGGGGGAATTACAATGAGCAGTTCTTC.

This sequence joins TRBV6-5 and TRBJ2-1; the match to TRBD1 covers 7 bases. Unmatched junction bases numbered 8, after V lost 2 bases and J lost 7 bases. The CDR3 runs to 15 residues. The germline V gene encodes CDR1 MNHEY and CDR2 SVGAGI. This chain's CDR3 is CASSYGRQGVNEQFF. Written as DNA, the CDR3 is TGTGCCAGCAGTTACGGTCGGCAGGGGGTAAATGAGCAGTTCTTC.

CDR3 in DNA: TGTGCCACAGGGGAGAGGAGGGGAGGCTACACCTTC. Translating gives CATGERRGGYTF. The rearrangement uses TRBV7-2 and TRBJ1-2; D is perhaps TRBD1 (6 bases). The CDR3 spans 12 residues. CDR1 and CDR2 from the germline V gene are SGHTA and FQGNSA. V lost 10 bases, J lost 8 bases, and 17 bases lay in between.

This clone was recorded only once. V is TRBV28 and J is TRBJ2-5, with D possibly being TRBD2 (7 bases). The germline V gene has CDR1 MDHEN and CDR2 SYDVKM. The CDR3 covers 17 residues. With 3 bases removed from V and 4 bases from J, the gap between germline ends came to 21 bases. Here the CDR3 reads CASSFLRVRGGGETQYF. Written as DNA, the CDR3 is TGTGCCAGCAGTTTCCTCCGGGTGAGGGGGGGCGGAGAGACCCAGTACTTC.

V usage is TRBV7-9 and J usage is TRBJ2-5; the D gene is possibly TRBD2 (7 bases). The CDR3 sequence is 15 residues long. V was shortened by 5 bases and J by 5 bases, with 18 bases between the two germline ends. Looked up from germline, CDR1 is SEHNR and CDR2 is FQNEAQ (reference sequence). The CDR3 loop is CASSPRGGDDETQYF. The CDR3 coding sequence is TGTGCCAGCAGCCCTAGGGGGGGGGACGACGAGACCCAGTACTTC.